This T cell receptor (beta chain) derives from a study of blood T cells in healthy people across ages. Primers used in a second PCR of about 7 to 11 cycles were a sample-barcoded 5' primer and a J-beta primer mix. Every sample produced at least 2.5 million CDR3-containing paired-end reads. Via MiXCR, TCRdb re-called the 5' RACE reads, giving one row per CDR3 protein. The sample lists fewer than 800,000 distinct CDR3 sequences; around 32% were seen once. Ten or more counts support this clonotype. CDR1 and CDR2 (germline): SGHDT, YYEEEE. Trimming stripped 0 bases from V and 7 bases from J, with 7 bases between. This CDR3 has 12 residues. There were at least 5.5 micrograms of total RNA extracted from every sample.

The rearrangement joins TRBV5-6 to TRBJ1-1; weak D call: TRBD1 (5 bases). The receptor was isolated from a woman older than 75 in good health. The sample comprised blood. CDR3 region: CASSLGQREAFF. The DNA for the CDR3 is TGTGCCAGCAGCTTGGGACAGCGTGAAGCTTTCTTT.